The 10 T cell receptor beta chains reported below all come from one sample, sequenced in a study of tumor-infiltrating lymphocytes in localized non-small cell lung cancer. The assay was immunoSEQ multiplex PCR, and TCRdb's table has in-frame clones only and misses some. This table has around 12,000 clones, around 85% appearing once. Sequencing was carried out using uninvolved lung tissue not adjacent to the tumor. These receptors were obtained from a human donor with non-small cell lung cancer.

The V and J genes are TRBV25-1 and TRBJ2-7; 7 positions match TRBD1. Trimming removed 3 bases from V and 5 bases from J; junction bases left unmatched: 7. CDR1 and CDR2 from the germline V gene are MGHDK and SYGVNS. The CDR3 runs 14 residues. CDR3 bases: TGTGCCAGCAGTGACCCGACAGGGATCCACGAGCAGTACTTC. It translates to CASSDPTGIHEQYF.

The chain is built from TRBV11-2 and TRBJ1-5; D not certain. The CDR3 runs 14 residues. Between the trimmed V and J ends, which lost 0 bases and 6 bases, there was a span of 9 bases. The germline gives CDR1 SGHAT, CDR2 FQNNGV. The CDR3 sequence is CASSLEGSGQPQHF. CDR3 nucleotides: TGTGCCAGCAGCTTAGAAGGCTCAGGTCAGCCCCAGCATTTT.

The V gene is TRBV27, the J gene TRBJ2-7, with TRBD2 identical over 7 bases. V shed 3 bases and J 6 bases; nucleotides not matched to a gene: 11. The CDR3 runs 15 residues. The germline V gene encodes CDR1 MNHEY and CDR2 SMNVEV (reference sequence). The CDR3 reads CASSLWGRASGEQYF. Here the CDR3 DNA reads TGTGCCAGCAGTTTGTGGGGGAGGGCCTCGGGCGAGCAGTACTTC.

The sample holds one count of this clone. The V gene is TRBV6-1, the J gene TRBJ2-7; 8 nucleotides align to TRBD1. This CDR3 spans 15 amino acids. Per the germline V gene, CDR1 is MNHNS and CDR2 is SASEGT. Trimming took 3 bases from V and 3 from J; bases not matched to a gene: 7. The CDR3 is CASSDTGGIVYEQYF. The CDR3 nucleotides read TGTGCCAGCAGTGACACAGGGGGAATTGTCTACGAGCAGTACTTC.

Only one count was recorded for this clone. The CDR3 DNA reads TGCGCCAGCAGCGTAGGACAGGGGGCTAATGAAAAACTGTTTTTT. It specifies CASSVGQGANEKLFF. The chain couples TRBV5-1 to TRBJ1-4; 10 bases line up with TRBD1. Trimming at V came to 4 bases and at J to 3 bases, leaving 3 bases not matched to a gene. CDR1 and CDR2 (germline): SGHRS, YFSETQ. This CDR3 has 15 residues.

Here the CDR3 DNA reads TGTGCCAGCAGTGGTCAGACTGAAATCACCGGGGAGCTGTTTTTT. Translation: CASSGQTEITGELFF. The chain links TRBV6-1 to TRBJ2-2; the D is unclear. The CDR3 is 15 residues long. Looked up from germline, CDR1 is MNHNS and CDR2 is SASEGT. V dropped 4 bases and J dropped 4 bases, with 13 bases sitting between them.

The chain has TRBV29-1 and TRBJ2-2; 10 bases fit TRBD2. This CDR3 spans 15 amino acids. Trimming cost V 4 bases and J 3 bases; bases outside gene matches: 5. The germline CDR1 and CDR2 sequences are SQVTM and ANQGSEA. Here the CDR3 DNA reads TGCAGCGTTGTGCTAGCGGGAGACGACACCGGGGAGCTGTTTTTT. Amino acid sequence: CSVVLAGDDTGELFF.

The J gene is TRBJ1-4, the V gene TRBV19; D gene unclear. CDR1 and CDR2 (germline): LNHDA, SQIVND (reference sequence). V was shortened by 5 bases and J by 3 bases, with 22 bases between the two germline ends. The CDR3 spans 18 residues. The DNA of the CDR3 is TGTGCCAGTAGTTCTCGAGGAAGTCGGCGTTTTGCTAATGAAAAACTGTTTTTT. Translating it yields CASSSRGSRRFANEKLFF.

The chain carries TRBV7-9 and TRBJ1-4; a possible D gene is TRBD1 (5 bases). Germline lookup yields CDR1 SEHNR and CDR2 FQNEAQ (reference sequence). Between the trimmed V and J ends, which lost 5 bases and 8 bases, there was a span of 18 bases. This CDR3 contains 15 residues. This chain's CDR3 is CASSANQGAEEKLFF. DNA for the CDR3: TGTGCCAGCAGCGCAAATCAGGGAGCGGAGGAAAAACTGTTTTTT.

The chain employs TRBV5-5 and TRBJ2-1; 11 bases fit TRBD2. Germline loops: CDR1 SGHKS, CDR2 YYEKEE (reference sequence). The CDR3 is made up of 16 amino acids. J lost 11 bases, V lost 4 bases, and 14 bases had no gene match. CDR3 protein: CASSPPLAGEGDKQFF. CDR3 coding DNA: TGTGCCAGCAGCCCACCACTAGCGGGGGAAGGGGATAAGCAGTTCTTC.